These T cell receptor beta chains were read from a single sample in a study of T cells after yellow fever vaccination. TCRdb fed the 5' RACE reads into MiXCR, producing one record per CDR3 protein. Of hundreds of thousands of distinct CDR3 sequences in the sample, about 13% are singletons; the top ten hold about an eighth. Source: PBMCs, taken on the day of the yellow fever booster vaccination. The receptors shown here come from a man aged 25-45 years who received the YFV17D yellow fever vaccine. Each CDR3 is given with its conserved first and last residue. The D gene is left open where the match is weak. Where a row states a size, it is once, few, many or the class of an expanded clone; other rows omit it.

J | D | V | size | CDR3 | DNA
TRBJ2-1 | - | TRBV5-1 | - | CASSTPWDGVLDEQFF | TGCGCCAGCAGCACCCCCTGGGACGGAGTTTTGGATGAGCAGTTCTTC
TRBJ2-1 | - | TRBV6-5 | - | CASSYRANPPDNEQFF | TGTGCCAGCAGTTACCGGGCAAACCCCCCGGACAATGAGCAGTTCTTC
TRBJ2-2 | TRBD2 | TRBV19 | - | CASSIGGRDTGELFF | TGTGCCAGTAGTATCGGCGGGAGAGATACCGGGGAGCTGTTTTTT
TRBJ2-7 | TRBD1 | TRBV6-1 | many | CASSSGTGPYEQYF | TGTGCCAGCAGCTCCGGGACAGGTCCCTACGAGCAGTACTTC
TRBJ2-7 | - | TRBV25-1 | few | CASSFRQEQYF | TGTGCCAGCAGTTTCCGACAGGAGCAGTACTTC
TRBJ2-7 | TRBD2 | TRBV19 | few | CASSIGGAGAIFYEQYF | TGTGCCAGTAGTATAGGTGGAGCGGGAGCCATCTTCTACGAGCAGTACTTC
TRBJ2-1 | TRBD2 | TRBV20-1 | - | CSARDGGRGDNEQFF | TGCAGTGCTAGAGATGGTGGGCGGGGGGACAATGAGCAGTTCTTC
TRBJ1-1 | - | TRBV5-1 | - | CASSLEGRGTEAFF | TGCGCCAGCAGCTTGGAGGGCCGAGGGACTGAAGCTTTCTTT
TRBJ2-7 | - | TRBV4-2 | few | CASSQEGTPMSSYEQYF | TGTGCCAGCAGCCAAGAGGGGACACCCATGAGCTCCTACGAGCAGTACTTC
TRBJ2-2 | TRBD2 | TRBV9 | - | CASSVHQGASGRSGELFF | TGTGCCAGCAGCGTACACCAGGGGGCTAGCGGGAGATCAGGGGAGCTGTTTTTT
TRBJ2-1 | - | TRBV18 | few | CASSRGNMRVFNEQFF | TGTGCCAGCTCACGTGGCAACATGAGGGTATTTAATGAGCAGTTCTTC
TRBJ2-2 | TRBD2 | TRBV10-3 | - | CAISLTSGHTGELFF | TGTGCCATCAGTCTGACTAGCGGTCACACCGGGGAGCTGTTTTTT
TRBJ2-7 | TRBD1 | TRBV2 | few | CASSQDRGQYEQYF | TGTGCCAGCAGCCAGGACAGGGGGCAATACGAGCAGTACTTC
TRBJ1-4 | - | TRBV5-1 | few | CASSLAGINEKLFF | TGCGCCAGCAGCTTGGCAGGGATTAATGAAAAACTGTTTTTT
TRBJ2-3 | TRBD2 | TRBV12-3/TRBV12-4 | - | CASSFGDYTDTQYF | TGTGCCAGCAGTTTTGGGGACTACACAGATACGCAGTATTTT
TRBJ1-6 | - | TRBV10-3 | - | CAITRDARNNSPLHF | TGTGCCATCACCAGGGATGCGCGCAATAATTCACCCCTCCACTTT
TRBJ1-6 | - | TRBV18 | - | CASSPLDDSPLHF | TGTGCCAGCTCACCACTGGATGATTCACCCCTCCACTTT
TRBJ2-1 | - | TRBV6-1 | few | CANSAITAYNEQFF | TGTGCCAACTCAGCCATTACTGCCTACAATGAGCAGTTCTTC
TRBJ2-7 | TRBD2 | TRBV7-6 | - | CASSSGGTSYYEQYF | TGTGCCAGCAGCTCAGGGGGGACTAGCTACTACGAGCAGTACTTC
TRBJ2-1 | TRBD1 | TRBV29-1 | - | CSGGQANYEQFF | TGCAGCGGCGGACAGGCCAACTATGAGCAGTTCTTC
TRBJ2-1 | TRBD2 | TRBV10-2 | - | CASSESLAGGSSYNEQFF | TGCGCCAGCAGTGAGTCGCTAGCGGGGGGGAGCTCCTACAATGAGCAGTTCTTC
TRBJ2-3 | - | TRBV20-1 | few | CSATGRDSPRPPDTQYF | TGCAGTGCTACGGGCCGGGACTCCCCACGTCCCCCAGATACGCAGTATTTT
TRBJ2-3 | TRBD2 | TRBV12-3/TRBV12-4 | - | CASSPPSGRGQYF | TGTGCCAGCAGTCCCCCCAGCGGGAGGGGGCAGTATTTT
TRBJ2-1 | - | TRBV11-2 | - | CASSRTGQTYNEQFF | TGTGCCAGCAGCCGCACGGGACAAACCTACAATGAGCAGTTCTTC
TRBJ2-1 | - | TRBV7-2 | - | CASSFFSPNEQFF | TGTGCCAGCAGCTTTTTTTCCCCGAATGAGCAGTTCTTC
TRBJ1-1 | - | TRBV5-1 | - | CASSLWTTNTEAFF | TGCGCCAGCAGCTTGTGGACCACTAACACTGAAGCTTTCTTT
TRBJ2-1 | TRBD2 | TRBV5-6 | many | CASSFSSGSRNEQFF | TGTGCCAGCAGCTTCTCTAGCGGGAGTCGCAATGAGCAGTTCTTC
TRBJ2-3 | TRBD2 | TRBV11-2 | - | CASSFDLAGEDTQYF | TGTGCCAGCAGCTTCGACTTAGCGGGAGAGGATACGCAGTATTTT
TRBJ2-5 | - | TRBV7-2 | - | CASSTRLGGGQETQYF | TGTGCCAGCAGCACCCGCCTAGGCGGAGGGCAAGAGACCCAGTACTTC
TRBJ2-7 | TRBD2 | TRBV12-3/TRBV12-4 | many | CASSIAGGSYEQYF | TGTGCCAGCAGTATAGCGGGAGGCTCCTACGAGCAGTACTTC
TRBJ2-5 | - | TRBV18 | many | CASSEQETQYF | TGTGCCAGCTCGGAGCAAGAGACCCAGTACTTC
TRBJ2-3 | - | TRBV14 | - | CASSQVANTDTQYF | TGTGCCAGCAGCCAAGTTGCGAACACAGATACGCAGTATTTT
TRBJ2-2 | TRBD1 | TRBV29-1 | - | CSADRGTGELFF | TGCAGCGCAGACAGGGGTACCGGGGAGCTGTTTTTT
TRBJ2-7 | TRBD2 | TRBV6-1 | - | CPGGVQDYEQYF | TGTCCGGGGGGGGTTCAGGACTACGAGCAGTACTTC
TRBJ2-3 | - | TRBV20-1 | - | CCARGAPHGSTDTQYF | TGCTGTGCTAGAGGCGCCCCCCATGGGAGCACAGATACGCAGTATTTT
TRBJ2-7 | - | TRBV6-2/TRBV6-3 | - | CASSYSIRTFSYEQYF | TGTGCCAGCAGTTACTCTATCAGGACCTTCTCCTACGAGCAGTACTTC
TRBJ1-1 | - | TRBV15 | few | CATSRDQEQGLGGAFF | TGTGCCACCAGCAGAGATCAAGAACAAGGGTTAGGTGGGGCTTTCTTT
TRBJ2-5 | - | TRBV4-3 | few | CASSQGAIAFQETQYF | TGCGCCAGCAGCCAGGGCGCTATTGCCTTTCAAGAGACCCAGTACTTC
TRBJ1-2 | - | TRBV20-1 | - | CSARSRLPGDYGYTF | TGCAGTGCTAGGAGCCGGCTTCCGGGGGACTATGGCTACACCTTC
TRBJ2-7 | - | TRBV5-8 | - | CASSFGSSDEQYF | TGTGCCAGCAGCTTTGGTTCTTCCGACGAGCAGTACTTC
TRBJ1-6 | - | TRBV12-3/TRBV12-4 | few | CASSFGQIHSPLHF | TGTGCCAGCAGTTTTGGACAGATCCATTCACCCCTCCACTTT
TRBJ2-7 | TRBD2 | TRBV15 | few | CATSRDGGGRIYEQYF | TGTGCCACCAGCAGAGATGGGGGGGGTCGAATTTACGAGCAGTACTTC
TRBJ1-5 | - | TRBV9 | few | CASSVGPGVNQPQHF | TGTGCCAGCAGCGTAGGACCAGGGGTGAATCAGCCCCAGCATTTT
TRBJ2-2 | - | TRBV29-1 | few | CSVYRESFTGELFF | TGCAGCGTTTACAGGGAAAGTTTCACCGGGGAGCTGTTTTTT
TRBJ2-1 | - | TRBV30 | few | CAWSPRGGSYNEQFF | TGTGCCTGGAGTCCCCGAGGTGGCTCCTACAATGAGCAGTTCTTC
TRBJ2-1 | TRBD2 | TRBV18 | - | CASSPFDTSGPYNEQFF | TGTGCCAGCTCACCCTTTGATACTAGCGGACCCTACAATGAGCAGTTCTTC
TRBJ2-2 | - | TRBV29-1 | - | CSVEIPGFYTGELFF | TGCAGCGTTGAAATCCCGGGATTTTACACCGGGGAGCTGTTTTTT
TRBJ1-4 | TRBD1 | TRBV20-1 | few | CSAYIVDRGREKLFF | TGCAGTGCTTACATTGTGGACAGGGGCCGTGAAAAACTGTTTTTT
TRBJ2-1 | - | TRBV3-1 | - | CASSQRARGSSEQFF | TGTGCCAGCAGCCAACGTGCCCGGGGATCAAGTGAGCAGTTCTTC
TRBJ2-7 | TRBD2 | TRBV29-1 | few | CSVFGTSGRYEQYF | TGCAGCGTTTTCGGGACTAGCGGGAGGTACGAGCAGTACTTC
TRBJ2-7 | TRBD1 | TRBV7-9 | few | CASSRGQGISYEQYF | TGTGCCAGCAGCCGCGGACAGGGTATCTCCTACGAGCAGTACTTC
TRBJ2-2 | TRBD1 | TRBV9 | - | CASEGTGVPGELFF | TGTGCCTCGGAGGGGACAGGGGTGCCCGGGGAGCTGTTTTTT
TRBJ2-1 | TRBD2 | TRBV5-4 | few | CASSPAALAGINEQFF | TGTGCCAGCAGCCCCGCCGCACTAGCGGGCATCAATGAGCAGTTCTTC
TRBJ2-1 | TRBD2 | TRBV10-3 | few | CAISESSGSPEQFF | TGTGCCATCAGTGAGTCTAGCGGGAGCCCTGAGCAGTTCTTC
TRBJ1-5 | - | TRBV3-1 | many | CASSQDRNQPQHF | TGTGCCAGCAGCCAAGACAGAAATCAGCCCCAGCATTTT